The 11 T cell receptor beta chains below all came from one sample that was sequenced in a study of regulatory T cells in long-lasting Graves disease. The time point: newly diagnosed GD, antithyroid drugs for less than 3 months. PBMCs provided the RNA from which the TCR library was made. Building the TCR beta libraries relied on iRepertoire HTBI primers, and CDR3 regions underwent Arm-PCR. TCRdb independently ran MiXCR on the multiplex PCR reads; one entry per CDR3 protein. In the table there are 400,000 to 500,000 distinct CDR3 sequences, about 14% of which are singletons. This same sample was also taken into another study, of T cells in Graves' hyperthyroidism and ophthalmopathy.

The specimen was peripheral blood mononuclear cells (PBMCs), collected at new diagnosis, from a patient treated with antithyroid drugs. The origin of the receptors is a woman aged 45 to 65 with Graves disease.

This clonotype was observed at least ten times. The rearrangement uses TRBV7-3 and TRBJ2-2; D assignment may be TRBD1 or TRBD2 (5 bases each). Trimming removed 3 bases from V and 6 bases from J, with 14 bases in between. Germline-derived CDR1 and CDR2 are SGHTA and FQGTGA. This CDR3 has 15 residues. The CDR3 sequence is CASSLGTIGAGELFF. The CDR3, as DNA: TGTGCCAGCAGCTTGGGGACCATAGGGGCCGGGGAGCTGTTTTTT.

This clonotype appeared many times. The V gene is TRBV11-2, the J gene TRBJ2-6, with D possibly being TRBD2 (5 bases). Deletions cut 6 bases from V and 3 bases from J, with 12 bases between. This CDR3 has 15 amino acids. Germline lookup yields CDR1 SGHAT and CDR2 FQNNGV. The CDR3 reads CASSDGGGGANVLTF. The CDR3 DNA reads TGTGCCAGCAGTGATGGAGGAGGTGGGGCCAACGTCCTGACTTTC. Variable domain in full (rest from reference TRBV11-2 and TRBJ2-6): EAGVAQSPRYKIIEKRQSVAFWCNPISGHATLYWYQQILGQGPKLLIQFQNNGVVDDSQLPKDRFSAERLKGVDSTLKIQPAKLEDSAVYLCASSDGGGGANVLTFGAGSRLTVL.

This clonotype has at least ten counts. The rearrangement links TRBV28 to TRBJ1-4; D may be TRBD1 (5 bases). Looked up from germline, CDR1 is MDHEN and CDR2 is SYDVKM. Trimming took off 10 bases at V and 8 bases at J, with 11 bases between the two ends. The CDR3 is 11 amino acids. In nucleotides, the CDR3 is TGTGCCACCAGGAAGGGGGAAAAACTGTTTTTT. Amino acid sequence: CATRKGEKLFF.

This clonotype was recorded once. This clone may be a read error of a much larger clone one base away. V usage is TRBV7-3 and J usage is TRBJ2-2; D might be TRBD1 (6 bases). The CDR3 has 14 amino acids. Germline V gives CDR1 SGHTA, CDR2 FQGTGA. The CDR3 sequence: CTSSSRTASQELFF. The CDR3 bases are TGTACCAGCAGCTCCCGGACAGCGAGTCAGGAGCTGTTTTTT.

This clonotype was counted many times. The J gene is TRBJ2-5, the V gene TRBV6-1; the D gene is possibly TRBD2 (5 bases). The CDR3 has 13 amino acids. The germline CDR1 and CDR2 sequences are MNHNS and SASEGT. V lost 5 bases and J 5 bases, leaving 12 bases between the germline ends. In DNA form, the CDR3 reads TGTGCCAGCAGTCCTCGGCCGGGGGAGACCCAGTACTTC. Amino acids: CASSPRPGETQYF.

The table lists this clonotype with many counts. The chain employs TRBV28 and TRBJ1-5; D is uncertain. Per germline, CDR1 MDHEN and CDR2 SYDVKM. Trimming shortened V by 1 base and J by 2 bases, and 3 bases separated the two germline ends. This CDR3 has 13 residues. The CDR3 here is CASSLLRNQPQHF. The DNA of the CDR3 is TGTGCCAGCAGTTTATTACGCAATCAGCCCCAGCATTTT.

The V and J genes are TRBV6-4 and TRBJ2-1; 9 positions match TRBD2. Unmatched junction bases numbered 8, after V lost 6 bases and J lost 5 bases. The CDR3 spans 15 residues. The germline V gene encodes CDR1 MRHNA and CDR2 SNTAGT. The CDR3, as DNA: TGTGCCAGCAGCAAAGTAGCGGGAGTCAACAATGAGCAGTTCTTC. This encodes CASSKVAGVNNEQFF.

Ten or more counts support this clonotype. The chain joins TRBV11-2 to TRBJ2-1; 11 positions match TRBD2. Germline V lookup: CDR1 SGHAT, CDR2 FQNNGV. Trimming cost V 5 bases and J 9 bases; bases outside gene matches: 15. The CDR3 length is 17 residues. CDR3 DNA: TGTGCCAGCAGCCAATCCAGTGAGTCTAGCGGGAGGAGTGAGCAGTTCTTC. Residues: CASSQSSESSGRSEQFF.

This clonotype was recorded at least ten times. The chain has TRBV12-3 or TRBV12-4 and TRBJ1-2, with 8 bases fitting TRBD1. Trimming cost V 6 bases and J 2 bases; bases outside gene matches: 14. The CDR3 is 17 residues long. In nucleotides, the CDR3 is TGTGCCAGCAGCCTTTGGGCAGGGGGCGATTCGAACTATGGCTACACCTTC. This translates into CASSLWAGGDSNYGYTF.

This clonotype has at least ten counts. Mismatch with germline at one junction end may stem from a read error. The rearrangement links TRBV7-9 to TRBJ2-5; 11 bases match TRBD2. CDR3 length: 14 residues. The germline CDR1 and CDR2 sequences are SEHNR and FQNEAQ (reference sequence). CDR3: CAQAGTSGQGTQYF. Here the CDR3 DNA reads TGTGCCCAAGCCGGGACTAGCGGCCAAGGGACCCAGTACTTC.

V usage is TRBV12-3 or TRBV12-4 and J usage is TRBJ2-2, with TRBD2 as a possible D gene (6 bases). The CDR3 length is 15 residues. Trimming cost V 7 bases and J 7 bases, with 19 bases left between them. CDR3 region: CASKRGGVEGGELFF. The CDR3 DNA is TGTGCCAGCAAACGAGGAGGGGTTGAGGGCGGGGAGCTGTTTTTT.